This entry concerns a single T cell receptor (beta chain). Next came a second PCR, run for roughly 6 to 11 cycles, which used a sample-barcoded 5' primer along with a J-beta primer mix. Each CDR3 protein gets one entry after TCRdb re-called the 5' RACE reads with MiXCR. The sample holds roughly 930,000 distinct CDR3 sequences, roughly 52% seen once. The length of the CDR3 is 19 residues. Trimming at V came to 2 bases and at J to 3 bases, leaving 10 bases not matched to a gene. The V gene's germline CDR1 is LGHNA and CDR2 YNFKEQ. This record belongs to a study of blood T cells in healthy people across ages.

Sample: blood. The rearrangement links TRBV4-2 to TRBJ2-3; TRBD2 agrees at 14 bases. The source is a man aged 25-45 years in good health. CDR3 region: CASSQLRLAGGIPTDTQYF. CDR3 DNA sequence: TGTGCCAGCAGCCAACTGAGACTAGCGGGGGGGATACCAACAGATACGCAGTATTTT.